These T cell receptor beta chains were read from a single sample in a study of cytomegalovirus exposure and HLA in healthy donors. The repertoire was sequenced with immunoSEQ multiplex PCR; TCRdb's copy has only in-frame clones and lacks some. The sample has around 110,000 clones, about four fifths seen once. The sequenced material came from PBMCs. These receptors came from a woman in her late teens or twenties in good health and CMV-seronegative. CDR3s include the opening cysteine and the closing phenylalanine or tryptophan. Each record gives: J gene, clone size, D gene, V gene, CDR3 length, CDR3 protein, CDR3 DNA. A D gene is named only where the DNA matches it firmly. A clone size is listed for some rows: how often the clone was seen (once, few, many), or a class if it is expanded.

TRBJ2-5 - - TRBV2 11 CASDSQETQYF TGTGCCAGCGACAGTCAAGAGACCCAGTACTTC
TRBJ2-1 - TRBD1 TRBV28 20 CASSHNPGTGSPSSYNEQFF TGTGCCAGCAGCCACAACCCCGGGACAGGGTCCCCCAGCTCCTACAATGAGCAGTTCTTC
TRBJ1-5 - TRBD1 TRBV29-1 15 CSVIAGGSGNQPQHF TGCAGCGTTATTGCAGGGGGAAGTGGCAATCAGCCCCAGCATTTT
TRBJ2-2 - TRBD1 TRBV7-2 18 CASSFRTGGANPSGELFF TGTGCCAGCAGCTTCAGGACAGGGGGCGCTAACCCCTCCGGGGAGCTGTTTTTT
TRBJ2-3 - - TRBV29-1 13 CSVGLSGTDTQYF TGCAGCGTTGGTCTTAGCGGCACAGATACGCAGTATTTT
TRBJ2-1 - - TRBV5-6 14 CASSLAPRANEQFF TGTGCCAGCAGCTTGGCCCCTAGAGCCAATGAGCAGTTCTTC
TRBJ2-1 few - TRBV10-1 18 CASSESLFFAGSYNEQFF TGCGCCAGCAGTGAGTCCCTCTTTTTTGCGGGGTCCTACAATGAGCAGTTCTTC
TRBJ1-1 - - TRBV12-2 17 CASRLGGDLGMNTEAFF TGTGCAAGTCGCCTGGGGGGGGACCTGGGGATGAACACTGAAGCTTTCTTT
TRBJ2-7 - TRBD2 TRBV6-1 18 CASSVVRSSGGTSYEQYF TGTGCCAGCAGTGTGGTAAGATCTAGCGGGGGGACTTCCTACGAGCAGTACTTC
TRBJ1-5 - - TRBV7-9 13 CASSLWGDQPQHF TGTGCCAGCAGCTTGTGGGGGGATCAGCCCCAGCATTTT
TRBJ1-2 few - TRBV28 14 CASSLLTVTYGYTF TGTGCCAGCAGCCTTTTGACAGTAACCTATGGCTACACCTTC
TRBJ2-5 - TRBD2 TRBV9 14 CASSRAGGGETQYF TGTGCCAGCAGCCGAGCGGGGGGTGGAGAGACCCAGTACTTC
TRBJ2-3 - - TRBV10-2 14 CASSVDRDTDTQYF TGCGCCAGCAGTGTTGACAGAGACACAGATACGCAGTATTTT